This T cell receptor (beta chain) was captured in a study of T cell responses to AZD1222 COVID-19 vaccine. Across the whole study: Second-dose groups at about 4 or about 12 weeks were pooled. Study findings and constraints: At study baseline, merely six AZD1222 recipients were seropositive.

Assay: immunoSEQ multiplex PCR; the TCRdb copy retains only in-frame clones and omits some. The sample has roughly 150,000 clones, under 95% seen once. This clone was observed once. The antigen is not known. CDR1 is MNHEY and CDR2 is SMNVEV in the germline V gene (reference sequence). This CDR3 has 15 amino acids. The V end was cut by 5 bases, the J end by 4 bases, with 16 bases between. The V gene is TRBV27, the J gene TRBJ2-3; D is perhaps TRBD2 (7 bases). This receptor was taken from an adult in good health. Sequenced here: peripheral blood, sampled on day 0 of AZD1222 vaccination. In DNA, the CDR3 is TGTGCCAGCAGTCTATGGGGGGGCTACGCAGATACGCAGTATTTT. Its translation is CASSLWGGYADTQYF.